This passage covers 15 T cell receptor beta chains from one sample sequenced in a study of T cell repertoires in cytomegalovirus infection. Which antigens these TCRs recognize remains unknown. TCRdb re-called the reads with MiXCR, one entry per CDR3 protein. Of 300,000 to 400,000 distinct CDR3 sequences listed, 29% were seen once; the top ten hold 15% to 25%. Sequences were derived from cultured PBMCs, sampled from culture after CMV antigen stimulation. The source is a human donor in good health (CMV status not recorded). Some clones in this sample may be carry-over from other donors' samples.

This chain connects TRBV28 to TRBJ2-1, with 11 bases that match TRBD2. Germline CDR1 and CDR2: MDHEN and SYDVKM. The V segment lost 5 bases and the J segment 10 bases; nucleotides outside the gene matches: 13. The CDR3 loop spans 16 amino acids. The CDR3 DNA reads TGTGCCAGCAGTCCCCCCCTGGGTAGCGGGAGGGCCGAGCAGTTCTTC. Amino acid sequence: CASSPPLGSGRAEQFF.

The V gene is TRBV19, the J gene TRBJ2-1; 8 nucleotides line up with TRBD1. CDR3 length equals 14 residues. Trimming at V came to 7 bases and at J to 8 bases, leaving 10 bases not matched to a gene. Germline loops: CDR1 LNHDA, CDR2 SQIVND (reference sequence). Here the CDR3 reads CASILGQGRHEQFF. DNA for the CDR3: TGTGCCAGTATCTTAGGACAGGGACGCCATGAGCAGTTCTTC.

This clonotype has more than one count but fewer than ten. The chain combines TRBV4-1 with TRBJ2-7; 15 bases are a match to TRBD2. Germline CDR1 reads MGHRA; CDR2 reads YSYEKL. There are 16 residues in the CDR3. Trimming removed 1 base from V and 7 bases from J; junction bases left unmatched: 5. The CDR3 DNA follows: TGCGCCAGCAGCCAAGCGGGACTAGCGGGGGGCCAGGAGCAGTACTTC. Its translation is CASSQAGLAGGQEQYF.

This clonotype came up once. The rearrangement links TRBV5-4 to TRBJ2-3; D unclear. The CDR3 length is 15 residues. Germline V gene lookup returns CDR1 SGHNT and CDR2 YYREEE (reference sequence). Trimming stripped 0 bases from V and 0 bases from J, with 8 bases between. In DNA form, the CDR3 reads TGTGCCAGCAGCTTGGGTACACGGAGCACAGATACGCAGTATTTT. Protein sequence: CASSLGTRSTDTQYF.

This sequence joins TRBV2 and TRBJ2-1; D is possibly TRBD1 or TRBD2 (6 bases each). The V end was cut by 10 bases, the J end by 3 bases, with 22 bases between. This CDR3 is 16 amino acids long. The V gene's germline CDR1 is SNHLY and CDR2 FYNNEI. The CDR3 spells CATWGLEGQDYNEQFF. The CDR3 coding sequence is TGTGCCACGTGGGGGCTGGAGGGCCAGGACTACAATGAGCAGTTCTTC.

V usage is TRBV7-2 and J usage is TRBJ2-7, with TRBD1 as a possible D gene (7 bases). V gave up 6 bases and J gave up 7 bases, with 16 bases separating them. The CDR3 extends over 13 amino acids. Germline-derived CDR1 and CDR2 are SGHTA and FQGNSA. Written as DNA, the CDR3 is TGTGCCAGCAGTCGTCGACAGGGAGGAGAGCAGTACTTC. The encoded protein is CASSRRQGGEQYF.

The CDR3 DNA follows: TGTGCCAGCAGAGAGACGATGGGGACAGATTTTATGAACACTGAAGCTTTCTTT. This gives the protein CASRETMGTDFMNTEAFF. The J gene is TRBJ1-1, the V gene TRBV6-5; 7 nucleotides align to TRBD1. Germline trimming cut 6 bases from V and 0 bases from J; bases unmatched to any gene: 16. The CDR3 has 18 residues. Germline CDR1 and CDR2: MNHEY and SVGAGI.

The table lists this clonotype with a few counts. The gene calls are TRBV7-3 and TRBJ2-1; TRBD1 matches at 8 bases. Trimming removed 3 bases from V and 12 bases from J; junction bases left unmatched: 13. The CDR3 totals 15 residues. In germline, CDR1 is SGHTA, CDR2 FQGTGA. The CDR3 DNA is TGTGCCAGCAGCTTGTCCGGGACAGGAGCAATGAGGCAGTTCTTC. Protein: CASSLSGTGAMRQFF.

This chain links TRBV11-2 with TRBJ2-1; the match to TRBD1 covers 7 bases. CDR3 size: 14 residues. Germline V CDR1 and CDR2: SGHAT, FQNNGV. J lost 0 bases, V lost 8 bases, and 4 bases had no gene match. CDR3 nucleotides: TGTGCCAGCGAGACAGGGAGCTCCTACAATGAGCAGTTCTTC. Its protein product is CASETGSSYNEQFF.

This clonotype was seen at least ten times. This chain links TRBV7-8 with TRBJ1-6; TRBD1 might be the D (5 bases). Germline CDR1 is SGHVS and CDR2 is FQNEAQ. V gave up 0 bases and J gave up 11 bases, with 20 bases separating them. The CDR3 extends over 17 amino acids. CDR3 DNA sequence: TGTGCCAGCAGCTTAGCGTCCGGGGACTCACTCCGGGCACCCCTCCACTTT. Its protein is CASSLASGDSLRAPLHF.

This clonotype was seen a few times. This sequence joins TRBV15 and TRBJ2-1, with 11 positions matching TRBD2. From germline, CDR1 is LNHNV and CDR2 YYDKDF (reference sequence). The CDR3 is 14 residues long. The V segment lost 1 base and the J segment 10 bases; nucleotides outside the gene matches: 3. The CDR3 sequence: CATSRGLAGREQFF. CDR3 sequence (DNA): TGTGCCACCAGCAGAGGACTAGCGGGGCGGGAGCAGTTCTTC.

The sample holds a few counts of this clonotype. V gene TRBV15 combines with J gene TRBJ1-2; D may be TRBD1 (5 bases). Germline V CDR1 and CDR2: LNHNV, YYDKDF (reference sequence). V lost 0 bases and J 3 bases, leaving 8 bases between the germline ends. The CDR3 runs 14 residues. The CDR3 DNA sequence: TGTGCCACCAGCAGAGAGCTGACAGACTATGGCTACACCTTC. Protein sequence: CATSRELTDYGYTF.

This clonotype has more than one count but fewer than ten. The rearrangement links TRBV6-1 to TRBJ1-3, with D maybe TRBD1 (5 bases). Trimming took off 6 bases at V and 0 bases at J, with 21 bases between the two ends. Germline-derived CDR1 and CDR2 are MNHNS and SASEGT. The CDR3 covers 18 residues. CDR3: CASSSSPGTEDSGNTIYF. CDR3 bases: TGTGCCAGCAGCTCCTCTCCCGGGACCGAGGACTCTGGAAACACCATATATTTT.

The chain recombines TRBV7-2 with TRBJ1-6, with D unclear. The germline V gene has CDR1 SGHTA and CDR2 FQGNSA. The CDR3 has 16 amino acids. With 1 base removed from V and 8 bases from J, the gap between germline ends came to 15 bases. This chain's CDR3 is CASSLGQTPGDSPLHF. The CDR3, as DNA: TGTGCCAGCAGCTTAGGGCAGACACCCGGGGATTCACCCCTCCACTTT.

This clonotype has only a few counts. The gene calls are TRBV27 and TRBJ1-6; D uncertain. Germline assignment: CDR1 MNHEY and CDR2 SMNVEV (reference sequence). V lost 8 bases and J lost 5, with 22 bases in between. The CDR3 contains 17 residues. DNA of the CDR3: TGTGCCAGCTCAATCGGAGGCAGCACAGACGATAATTCACCCCTCCACTTT. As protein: CASSIGGSTDDNSPLHF.